These 31 T cell receptor beta chains were all obtained from the same sample, sequenced in a study of regulatory T cells in long-lasting Graves disease. Time point reported: newly diagnosed GD, antithyroid drugs for less than 3 months. RNA from PBMCs was the source of the TCR library. Arm-PCR of CDR3 regions and iRepertoire HTBI primers were the basis on which TCR beta libraries were built. TCRdb redid the calling of the multiplex PCR reads with MiXCR, one entry per CDR3 protein. The data contain 600,000 to 650,000 distinct CDR3 sequences, under 20% of them singletons. These data also featured in a second study, about T cells in Graves' hyperthyroidism and ophthalmopathy.

This sample comprised peripheral blood mononuclear cells (PBMCs), obtained at new diagnosis, from a patient treated with antithyroid drugs. The receptors originated from a woman younger than 45 with Graves disease.

This clonotype came up many times. This chain connects TRBV2 to TRBJ2-3, with 8 bases identical to TRBD2. V shed 6 bases and J 0 bases; nucleotides not matched to a gene: 14. The CDR3 is made up of 18 amino acids. The V gene's germline CDR1 is SNHLY and CDR2 FYNNEI. For the CDR3, the DNA is TGTGCCAGCAGGGGGCACGGGGGGGCCCCGAGAAGCACAGATACGCAGTATTTT. This encodes CASRGHGGAPRSTDTQYF.

Comments on this clonotype: With a much larger clone just one base away, this may be a read error. This chain joins TRBV28 and TRBJ2-7; D tentatively fits TRBD1 or TRBD2 (6 bases each). Germline CDR1 reads MDHEN; CDR2 reads SYDVKM. CDR3 size: 14 residues. The CDR3 bases are TGTGCCAGCAGTTTGAGGGGGGCGTCCTACAAGCAGTACTTC. It codes for CASSLRGASYKQYF.

As to this clonotype: Only one base separates this from a far larger clonotype, so it likely reflects a read error. V usage is TRBV12-3 or TRBV12-4 and J usage is TRBJ2-7; the match to TRBD2 covers 15 bases. Trimming took 9 bases from V and 7 from J; bases not matched to a gene: 10. The CDR3 is made up of 15 amino acids. The CDR3 is CASQRGLAGGPEQYF. The CDR3 DNA reads as TGTGCCAGTCAGCGGGGACTAGCGGGAGGACCTGAGCAGTACTTC.

This clonotype was seen many times. The chain uses TRBV12-3 or TRBV12-4 and TRBJ2-1; TRBD2 matches 12 bases. The length of the CDR3 is 17 residues. With 3 bases clipped from V and 9 bases from J, the junction kept 12 bases outside the gene matches. The CDR3 bases are TGTGCCAGCAGTTTCTCCCTTCTAGCGGGAGGGGTAACTGAGCAGTTCTTC. Residues: CASSFSLLAGGVTEQFF.

This clonotype was observed a few times. The rearrangement uses TRBV3-1 and TRBJ1-2; D call uncertain. The CDR3 loop spans 13 amino acids. Germline V gene data show CDR1 as LGHDT and CDR2 as YNNKEL (reference sequence). Trimming pared 1 base from V and 8 bases from J, leaving 11 bases between. The CDR3 here is CASSQAGLWGYTF. DNA for the CDR3: TGTGCCAGCAGCCAAGCGGGATTATGGGGCTACACCTTC.

This chain links TRBV27 with TRBJ1-3; unclear D gene. Germline lookup yields CDR1 MNHEY and CDR2 SMNVEV (reference sequence). CDR3 length: 15 residues. Trimming removed 4 bases at V and 3 bases at J, with 13 bases between. The CDR3 loop is CASSSARAGGNTIYF. Written as DNA, the CDR3 is TGTGCCAGCAGTTCCGCGAGGGCCGGTGGAAACACCATATATTTT.

This clonotype appeared many times. This rearrangement joins TRBV28 to TRBJ2-5; maybe TRBD1 (6 bases). CDR3 length: 15 residues. The germline V and J ends were trimmed by 2 bases and 2 bases, with 12 bases remaining between them. In germline, CDR1 is MDHEN, CDR2 SYDVKM. CDR3 in amino acids: CASSLGQGNQETQYF. The DNA for the CDR3 is TGTGCCAGCAGTTTAGGGCAGGGGAATCAAGAGACCCAGTACTTC.

This clonotype was observed at least ten times. This rearrangement joins TRBV6-1 to TRBJ2-5; 9 bases align to TRBD2. Germline lookup yields CDR1 MNHNS and CDR2 SASEGT. V lost 6 bases and J lost 5; bases outside the gene matches: 19. This CDR3 is 18 amino acids long. The CDR3 region is CASSPLGGVAGGRETQYF. DNA of the CDR3: TGTGCCAGCAGCCCCCTGGGGGGGGTCGCGGGAGGGCGGGAGACCCAGTACTTC.

Only a few counts were recorded for this clonotype. The chain uses TRBV14 and TRBJ2-2; D uncertain. The CDR3 is made up of 13 amino acids. V lost 1 base and J 5 bases, leaving 5 bases between the germline ends. In germline, CDR1 is SGHDN, CDR2 FVKESK. Written as DNA, the CDR3 is TGTGCCAGCAGCCAAGGACCTACCGGGGAGCTGTTTTTT. Translated: CASSQGPTGELFF.

This clonotype was counted only a few times. The rearrangement links TRBV5-1 to TRBJ1-1, with 7 bases fitting TRBD1. CDR3 length: 15 amino acids. The V segment lost 3 bases and the J segment 4 bases; nucleotides outside the gene matches: 9. Germline CDR1 and CDR2: SGHRS and YFSETQ. CDR3 sequence reads: CASSSDTYRGTEAFF. The CDR3, as DNA: TGCGCCAGCAGCTCCGACACATACAGGGGCACTGAAGCTTTCTTT. The whole variable domain, remainder taken from reference TRBV5-1 and TRBJ1-1, is KAGVTQTPRYLIKTRGQQVTLSCSPISGHRSVSWYQQTPGQGLQFLFEYFSETQRNKGNFPGRFSGRQFSNSRSEMNVSTLELGDSALYLCASSSDTYRGTEAFFGQGTRLTVV.

This clonotype was seen a few times. This rearrangement joins TRBV6-1 to TRBJ1-6, with D maybe TRBD1 (5 bases). V was cut by 2 bases and J by 9 bases, with 14 bases left in between. This CDR3 has 15 amino acids. Germline V gives CDR1 MNHNS, CDR2 SASEGT. In nucleotides, the CDR3 is TGTGCCAGCAGTGAACCCGGGGGGGGAGTTTCACCCCTCCACTTT. Its protein product is CASSEPGGGVSPLHF.

At least ten counts were recorded for this clonotype. The chain uses TRBV6-1 and TRBJ2-1; 7 nucleotides agree with TRBD1. Trimming cost V 1 base and J 4 bases; bases outside gene matches: 4. The CDR3 covers 15 residues. Germline V CDR1 and CDR2: MNHNS, SASEGT. CDR3 coding DNA: TGTGCCAGCAGTGAAGAAGGGGGCATGTACAATGAGCAGTTCTTC. Protein: CASSEEGGMYNEQFF.

This clonotype has a count of ten or more. The V call is TRBV28, the J call TRBJ2-7; D remains ambiguous. The V gene lost 4 bases and the J gene lost 3 bases, with 7 bases spanning the gap. The CDR3 has 12 amino acids. The germline V gene encodes CDR1 MDHEN and CDR2 SYDVKM. CDR3 DNA sequence: TGTGCCAGCAGTTACGCAGTCTACGAGCAGTACTTC. Its protein is CASSYAVYEQYF.

This clonotype was seen a few times. One base away lies a much larger clone, so this may be a sequencing read error. The CDR3 protein is CASSLMSDNEQFF. In DNA form, the CDR3 reads TGTGCCAGCAGCTTAATGTCCGACAATGAGCAGTTCTTC. The V and J genes are TRBV7-3 and TRBJ2-1; D remains ambiguous. The V gene lost 1 base and the J gene lost 5 bases, with 6 bases spanning the gap. Germline V gene data show CDR1 as SGHTA and CDR2 as FQGTGA. This CDR3 contains 13 residues.

The J gene is TRBJ2-6, the V gene TRBV27; D is perhaps TRBD1 (6 bases). Germline assignment: CDR1 MNHEY and CDR2 SMNVEV (reference sequence). The V gene lost 2 bases and the J gene lost 2 bases, with 13 bases spanning the gap. CDR3 length: 17 residues. DNA for the CDR3: TGTGCCAGCAGTTTAACCGCAGGGGTAGCTGGGGCCAACGTCCTGACTTTC. It encodes CASSLTAGVAGANVLTF.

The genes are TRBV3-1 and TRBJ2-1; 10 bases align to TRBD2. In germline, CDR1 is LGHDT, CDR2 YNNKEL (reference sequence). V lost 2 bases, J lost 5 bases, and 12 bases stayed unmatched. The CDR3 has 18 amino acids. The CDR3 DNA reads TGTGCCAGCAGCCAAAAAACATTCAGGACTAGCGGAAACAATGAGCAGTTCTTC. The encoded protein is CASSQKTFRTSGNNEQFF.

On this clonotype: A far larger clone is one nucleotide away, so this likely arose from a read error. The CDR3 loop reads CATSTRGVAGPTGAQYF. The CDR3 nucleotides read TGTGCCACCAGCACCCGGGGGGTAGCGGGACCTACCGGGGCCCAGTACTTC. V gene TRBV15 combines with J gene TRBJ2-3, with 8 positions matching TRBD2. The DNA end favors TRBJ2-5, so the J call may be wrong. The CDR3 consists of 17 residues. The germline CDR1 and CDR2 sequences are LNHNV and YYDKDF (reference sequence).

This clonotype was found a few times. V gene TRBV6-2 or TRBV6-3 combines with J gene TRBJ1-3, with 8 bases matching TRBD1. The trim removed 0 bases at V and 7 bases at J, leaving 8 bases unmatched. The germline V gene has CDR1 MNHEY and CDR2 SVGEGT. This CDR3 region has 16 residues. DNA of the CDR3: TGTGCCAGCAGTTACTCCCCGTGGACAGGGACGAACACCATATATTTT. This encodes CASSYSPWTGTNTIYF.

The table lists this clonotype with many counts. V is TRBV2 and J is TRBJ1-2; D might be TRBD1 (6 bases). Germline V gene data show CDR1 as SNHLY and CDR2 as FYNNEI. The CDR3 is 14 amino acids. Trimming shortened V by 3 bases and J by 8 bases, and 16 bases separated the two germline ends. CDR3 in amino acids: CASSETGYPRGYTF. The CDR3 bases are TGTGCCAGCAGTGAGACAGGTTACCCCCGGGGCTACACCTTC.

This chain connects TRBV4-1 to TRBJ2-7; the D gene is possibly TRBD2 (7 bases). CDR3 length: 16 amino acids. Germline CDR1 MGHRA, CDR2 YSYEKL. The ends were cut back, 1 base at V and 2 bases at J, with 15 bases in the middle. The CDR3 region is CASSQGGLAVAYEQYF. In DNA, the CDR3 is TGCGCCAGCAGCCAAGGGGGGCTAGCGGTGGCCTACGAGCAGTACTTC.

CDR3 sequence (DNA): TGTGCCAGAGTATCGAGCCTCACAGATGGCTACACCTTC. Its translation: CARVSSLTDGYTF. The chain has TRBV12-3 or TRBV12-4 and TRBJ1-2; D gene uncertain. There are 13 residues in the CDR3. The V and J ends lost 9 bases and 6 bases respectively, with 17 bases between them.

This clonotype has a count of ten or more. V gene TRBV12-5 combines with J gene TRBJ2-1; 7 positions agree with TRBD2. The CDR3 is 17 residues long. V lost 1 base and J lost 4; bases outside the gene matches: 10. Per germline, CDR1 LGHNT and CDR2 FRNRAP. In DNA form, the CDR3 reads TGTGCTAGTGGTTTGGCGCCCCAGGGACTATCGTACAATGAGCAGTTCTTC. It translates to CASGLAPQGLSYNEQFF.

This clonotype occurred many times. V usage is TRBV20-1 and J usage is TRBJ2-1; 8 bases line up with TRBD2. The CDR3 sequence is 16 residues long. Germline V gives CDR1 DFQATT, CDR2 SNEGSKA (reference sequence). With V trimmed by 6 bases and J by 2 bases, 12 bases remained unmatched. The CDR3 sequence is CSAPLGRAGAYNEQFF. The DNA for the CDR3 is TGCAGTGCCCCGTTGGGGCGAGCGGGGGCCTACAATGAGCAGTTCTTC.

This chain joins TRBV5-6 and TRBJ1-2; D is uncertain. Germline lookup yields CDR1 SGHDT and CDR2 YYEEEE. The V end was cut by 1 base, the J end by 8 bases, with 9 bases between. The CDR3 length is 12 residues. The CDR3 spells CASSLIERGYTF. The CDR3 DNA reads as TGTGCCAGCAGCTTGATTGAAAGGGGCTACACCTTC.

This clonotype was detected many times. The rearrangement uses TRBV24-1 and TRBJ1-2, with a tentative D call TRBD1 (6 bases). CDR3 size: 15 residues. CDR1 is KGHDR and CDR2 is SFDVKD in the germline V gene. Trimming cost V 3 bases and J 6 bases, with 16 bases left between them. The CDR3 region has the DNA TGTGCCACCAGTGATCCCTATCGACAGGAAAATGGCTACACCTTC. Residues: CATSDPYRQENGYTF.

This clonotype was counted at least ten times. The chain combines TRBV7-2 with TRBJ2-3, with 10 bases lining up with TRBD2. Germline CDR1 reads SGHTA; CDR2 reads FQGNSA. Unmatched junction bases numbered 5, after V lost 5 bases and J lost 3 bases. This CDR3 spans 15 amino acids. DNA of the CDR3: TGTGCCAGCAGCCGCACTAGCGGGGAAACAGATACGCAGTATTTT. It encodes CASSRTSGETDTQYF.

The V and J genes are TRBV19 and TRBJ1-1; no reliable D call. The CDR3 sequence is 14 residues long. The germline V gene encodes CDR1 LNHDA and CDR2 SQIVND (reference sequence). V gave up 4 bases and J gave up 1 base, with 10 bases separating them. CDR3 in DNA: TGTGCCAGTAGTAGGACCCCCCGGAACACTGAAGCTTTCTTT. Residues: CASSRTPRNTEAFF. The full variable domain, in which reference TRBV19 and TRBJ1-1 provide the parts outside the CDR3, is DGGITQSPKYLFRKEGQNVTLSCEQNLNHDAMYWYRQDPGQGLRLIYYSQIVNDFQKGDIAEGYSVSREKKESFPLTVTSAQKNPTAFYLCASSRTPRNTEAFFGQGTRLTVV.

This clonotype was seen only a few times. The chain employs TRBV3-1 and TRBJ1-4; 11 bases fit TRBD1. The CDR3 extends over 16 amino acids. Germline V lookup: CDR1 LGHDT, CDR2 YNNKEL (reference sequence). V lost 0 bases and J lost 7; bases outside the gene matches: 4. The CDR3 coding sequence is TGTGCCAGCAGCCAAGACGGACAGGGGGCGATTGAAAAACTGTTTTTT. Encoded protein: CASSQDGQGAIEKLFF.

The chain employs TRBV7-2 and TRBJ2-5; no clear D. Trimming cost V 3 bases and J 6 bases, with 14 bases left between them. There are 14 residues in the CDR3. The germline V gene has CDR1 SGHTA and CDR2 FQGNSA. CDR3 sequence (DNA): TGTGCCAGCAGCTTGATACCCGGGTCCAAGACCCAGTACTTC. This sequence encodes CASSLIPGSKTQYF.

This clonotype was counted at least ten times. The chain joins TRBV2 to TRBJ2-7; D is unclear. The CDR3 has 15 residues. Germline CDR1 reads SNHLY; CDR2 reads FYNNEI. Trimming took off 8 bases at V and 6 bases at J, with 23 bases between the two ends. For the CDR3, the DNA is TGTGCCAGCGCGTTGTACCTTGGAATTGGCGGCGAGCAGTACTTC. This gives the protein CASALYLGIGGEQYF.

This clonotype appeared a few times. The gene calls are TRBV3-1 and TRBJ2-5; a weak D match, TRBD2 (5 bases). Trimming removed 9 bases at V and 5 bases at J, with 16 bases between. Germline assignment: CDR1 LGHDT and CDR2 YNNKEL (reference sequence). This CDR3 region has 13 residues. CDR3 sequence (DNA): TGTGCCAGTTCGGGAAAGATGAGGGAGACCCAGTACTTC. Translation gives CASSGKMRETQYF.